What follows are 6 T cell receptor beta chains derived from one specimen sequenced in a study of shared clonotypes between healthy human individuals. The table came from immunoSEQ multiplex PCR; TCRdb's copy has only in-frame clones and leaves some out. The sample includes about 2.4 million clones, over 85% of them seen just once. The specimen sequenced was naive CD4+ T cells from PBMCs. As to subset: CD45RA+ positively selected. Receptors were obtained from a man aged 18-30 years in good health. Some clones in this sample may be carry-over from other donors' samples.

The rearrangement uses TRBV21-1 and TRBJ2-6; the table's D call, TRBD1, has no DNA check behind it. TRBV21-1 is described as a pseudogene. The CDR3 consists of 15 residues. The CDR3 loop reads CASSKGGTCTNVLTF. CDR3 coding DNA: TGTGCCAGCAGCAAAGGGGGCACCTGTACCAACGTCCTGACTTTC.

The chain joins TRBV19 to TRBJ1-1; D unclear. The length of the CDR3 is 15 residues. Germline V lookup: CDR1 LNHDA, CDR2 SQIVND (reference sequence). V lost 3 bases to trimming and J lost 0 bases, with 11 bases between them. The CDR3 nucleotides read TGTGCCAGTAGTATGCAAGGCTCGCTGAACACTGAAGCTTTCTTT. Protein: CASSMQGSLNTEAFF.

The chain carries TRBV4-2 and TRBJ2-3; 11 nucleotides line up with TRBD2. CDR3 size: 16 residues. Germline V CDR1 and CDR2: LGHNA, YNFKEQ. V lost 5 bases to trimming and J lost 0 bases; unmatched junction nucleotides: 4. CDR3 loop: CASSTRTSGSTDTQYF. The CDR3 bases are TGTGCCAGCAGCACCCGGACTAGCGGGAGCACAGATACGCAGTATTTT.

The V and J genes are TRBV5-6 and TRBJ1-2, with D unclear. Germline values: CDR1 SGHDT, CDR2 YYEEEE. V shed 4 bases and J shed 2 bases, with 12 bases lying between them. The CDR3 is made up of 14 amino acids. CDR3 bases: TGTGCCAGCAGCAGGCCCCCTGAGAACTATGGCTACACCTTC. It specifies CASSRPPENYGYTF.

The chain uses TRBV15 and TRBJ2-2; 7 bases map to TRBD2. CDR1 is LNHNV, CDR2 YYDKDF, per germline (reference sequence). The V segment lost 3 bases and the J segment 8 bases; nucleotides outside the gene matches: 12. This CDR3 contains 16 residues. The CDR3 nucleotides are TGTGCCACCAGCAGGACCCCGGCGGGAGTTACTGGGGAGCTGTTTTTT. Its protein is CATSRTPAGVTGELFF.

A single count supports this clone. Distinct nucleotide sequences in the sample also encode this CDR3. This CDR3 is CASSLGSASGNTIYF. The CDR3 nucleotides read TGCGCCAGCAGCTTAGGATCAGCCTCTGGAAACACCATATATTTT. The chain has TRBV5-1 and TRBJ1-3; D gene ambiguous. Germline-derived CDR1 and CDR2 are SGHRS and YFSETQ. The CDR3 length is 15 residues. Trimming took off 2 bases at V and 0 bases at J, with 9 bases between the two ends.